This T cell receptor beta chain was sequenced in a study of regulatory T cells in long-lasting Graves disease. Study observations and caveats: There was favoring of TRBV28, TRBJ1-2 and TRBJ2-5 in persistent disease.

As for time point: newly diagnosed GD, antithyroid drugs for less than 3 months. The TCR library was made from RNA extracted from PBMCs. Doctors identified Graves' disease using the American Thyroid Association guidelines. As for this clonotype: Antigen: not known.

V lost 0 bases to trimming and J lost 5 bases, with 23 bases between them. This CDR3 is built from 18 residues. The germline CDR1 and CDR2 sequences are MNHEY and SVGAGI. Sequencing libraries for TCR beta were prepared with iRepertoire HTBI primers and Arm-PCR of CDR3 regions. TCRdb recomputed calls from the multiplex PCR reads with MiXCR, one row per CDR3 protein. This table has hundreds of thousands of distinct CDR3 sequences, roughly 15% appearing once. Another study also made use of these data, one on T cells in Graves' hyperthyroidism and ophthalmopathy. From that paper: No ophthalmopathy progression within 18 months constituted stable Graves' hyperthyroidism. The primer set for the first-round RT-PCR of the TCR CDR3 was HTBI.

The material sequenced was peripheral blood mononuclear cells (PBMCs), taken at new diagnosis, from a patient treated with antithyroid drugs. The sequence came from a woman aged 40-49 years with Graves disease. The chain is built from TRBV6-5 and TRBJ2-7; either TRBD1 or TRBD2 may supply D (5 bases each). Here the CDR3 reads CASSYSGHPGRAEHEQYF. The CDR3 DNA is TGTGCCAGCAGTTACTCCGGTCATCCGGGACGGGCTGAGCACGAGCAGTACTTC.